Presented here are 13 T cell receptor beta chains from one specimen sequenced in a study of T cells in localized non-small cell lung cancer. Profiled with immunoSEQ multiplex PCR; TCRdb holds only in-frame clones, not every one. There are 30,000 to 40,000 clones in the sample; 86% occur only once, and less than 6.5% lies in the top ten. The sample in question was peripheral blood mononuclear cells, obtained before any cancer treatment. These receptors all come from a male donor at least 60 years old with stage II lung adenocarcinoma.

V and J are TRBV7-3 and TRBJ2-3; TRBD2 matches 7 bases. Germline V gene data show CDR1 as SGHTA and CDR2 as FQGTGA. This CDR3 has 16 amino acids. Unmatched junction bases numbered 10, after V lost 5 bases and J lost 2 bases. CDR3 in amino acids: CASSPLGGRSTDTQYF. As DNA, the CDR3 is TGTGCCAGCAGCCCCCTGGGAGGGAGATCCACAGATACGCAGTATTTT.

The rearrangement joins TRBV28 to TRBJ1-1; D remains ambiguous. This CDR3 spans 16 amino acids. The germline CDR1 and CDR2 sequences are MDHEN and SYDVKM. Trimming pared 0 bases from V and 0 bases from J, leaving 11 bases between. This chain's CDR3 is CASSLWRNNMNTEAFF. The DNA of the CDR3 is TGTGCCAGCAGTTTATGGCGGAACAACATGAACACTGAAGCTTTCTTT.

The chain joins TRBV6-5 to TRBJ1-1, with D possibly matching TRBD1 (6 bases). V was clipped by 6 bases and J by 1 base, with 15 bases between them. This CDR3 spans 15 amino acids. CDR1 and CDR2 (germline): MNHEY, SVGAGI. This CDR3 reads CASRDQQGWNTEAFF. CDR3 DNA: TGTGCCAGCAGGGATCAACAGGGTTGGAACACTGAAGCTTTCTTT.

The chain carries TRBV18 and TRBJ1-1, with D tentatively TRBD1 (5 bases). Germline CDR1 reads KGHSH; CDR2 reads LQKENI. The CDR3 is made up of 16 amino acids. Trimming shortened V by 1 base and J by 2 bases, and 14 bases separated the two germline ends. The CDR3 reads CASSPLTRGKNTEAFF. The DNA of the CDR3 is TGTGCCAGCTCACCACTAACAAGGGGCAAAAACACTGAAGCTTTCTTT.

The chain joins TRBV14 to TRBJ2-5; D may be TRBD2 (6 bases). Germline values: CDR1 SGHDN, CDR2 FVKESK. The CDR3 extends over 14 amino acids. V was clipped by 1 base and J by 7 bases, with 13 bases between them. CDR3 protein: CASSQVGLAATQYF. The CDR3 coding sequence is TGTGCCAGCAGCCAAGTTGGATTAGCGGCGACCCAGTACTTC. The full variable domain, its missing parts supplied by reference TRBV14 and TRBJ2-5, is EAGVTQFPSHSVIEKGQTVTLRCDPISGHDNLYWYRRVMGKEIKFLLHFVKESKQDESGMPNNRFLAERTGGTYSTLKVQPAELEDSGVYFCASSQVGLAATQYFGPGTRLLVL.

The chain couples TRBV5-1 to TRBJ2-1; 8 bases map to TRBD1. This CDR3 has 15 amino acids. Germline V gives CDR1 SGHRS, CDR2 YFSETQ. The junction had 8 bases not matched to a gene; V was cut back by 0 bases and J by 9 bases. CDR3 sequence (DNA): TGCGCCAGCAGCTTGGCCCTTGACGGACAGGGTGAGCAGTTCTTC. Translating gives CASSLALDGQGEQFF.

This clone was observed once. This sequence joins TRBV28 and TRBJ1-1; maybe TRBD1 (5 bases). The CDR3 spans 14 residues. Germline values: CDR1 MDHEN, CDR2 SYDVKM. V lost 3 bases, J lost 8 bases, and 16 bases lay in between. CDR3 in DNA: TGTGCCAGCAGTTTTGTGGTTCAGGGAGGAGAAGCTTTCTTT. It yields the protein CASSFVVQGGEAFF.

This clone was recorded a few times. The V gene is TRBV5-5, the J gene TRBJ1-1, with D possibly matching TRBD1 (5 bases). V lost 4 bases to trimming and J lost 0 bases, with 13 bases between them. The CDR3 totals 15 residues. CDR1 and CDR2 (germline): SGHKS, YYEKEE (reference sequence). The CDR3 is CASSRQTVMNTEAFF. The CDR3 region has the DNA TGTGCCAGCAGCCGACAGACAGTCATGAACACTGAAGCTTTCTTT.

This chain links TRBV6-1 with TRBJ1-4; no firm D call. This CDR3 has 14 amino acids. V lost 4 bases, J lost 4 bases, and 10 bases lay in between. Germline lookup yields CDR1 MNHNS and CDR2 SASEGT. The CDR3 bases are TGTGCCAGCAGTGTTGAGCGGAGTAATGAAAAACTGTTTTTT. Protein sequence: CASSVERSNEKLFF.

The CDR3 protein is CASSSGTVSYNEQFF. The CDR3, as DNA: TGCGCCAGCAGCTCGGGGACTGTTTCCTACAATGAGCAGTTCTTC. The gene calls are TRBV5-1 and TRBJ2-1; a possible D gene is TRBD2 (6 bases). Per the germline V gene, CDR1 is SGHRS and CDR2 is YFSETQ. This CDR3 is built from 15 residues. V was cut by 3 bases and J by 1 base, with 11 bases left in between.

The genes are TRBV4-1 and TRBJ1-4; no firm D call. The V and J ends lost 6 bases and 8 bases respectively, with 19 bases between them. This CDR3 is 15 amino acids long. Looked up from germline, CDR1 is MGHRA and CDR2 is YSYEKL. The CDR3 is CASRRSSYGGEKLFF. The CDR3 DNA is TGCGCCAGCAGGAGGTCGTCCTATGGAGGGGAAAAACTGTTTTTT.

This clone has more than one count but fewer than ten. In the same sample, other DNA sequences code for this CDR3. The V call is TRBV4-2, the J call TRBJ1-5, with D perhaps matching TRBD1 (5 bases). CDR1 is LGHNA and CDR2 is YNFKEQ in the germline V gene. This CDR3 comprises 13 residues. V was cut by 1 base and J by 5 bases, with 6 bases left in between. The CDR3 protein is CASSQGGDQPQHF. The CDR3 nucleotides are TGTGCCAGCAGCCAAGGGGGCGATCAGCCCCAGCATTTT.

The genes are TRBV5-1 and TRBJ2-3, with 9 bases that match TRBD2. This CDR3 region has 16 residues. Losses at the gene ends were 1 base for V and 5 bases for J; bases not matched to a gene: 8. CDR1 and CDR2 from the germline V gene are SGHRS and YFSETQ. The CDR3 region has the DNA TGCGCCAGCAGCTTGTCGGCGGGAGGGCCAGGAGATACGCAGTATTTT. It encodes CASSLSAGGPGDTQYF. Full variable domain (missing parts from reference TRBV5-1 and TRBJ2-3): KAGVTQTPRYLIKTRGQQVTLSCSPISGHRSVSWYQQTPGQGLQFLFEYFSETQRNKGNFPGRFSGRQFSNSRSEMNVSTLELGDSALYLCASSLSAGGPGDTQYFGPGTRLTVL.